One sample yielded the 15 T cell receptor beta chains listed below, sequenced in a study of blood T cell repertoires in COVID-19. Libraries were prepared by immunoSEQ multiplex PCR; TCRdb keeps only in-frame clonotypes and omits some of them. The sample holds about 72,000 clones; more than 75% are singletons and the top ten take roughly 9.7%. Sample: peripheral blood. The origin of the receptors is a human donor in a cohort sampled during active COVID-19.

In its sample, this clone was seen once. The rearrangement joins TRBV6-5 to TRBJ1-6; 7 bases match TRBD1. Germline loops: CDR1 MNHEY, CDR2 SVGAGI. The junction had 4 bases not matched to a gene; V was cut back by 6 bases and J by 5 bases. CDR3 length: 14 residues. The CDR3, as DNA: TGTGCCAGCAGCTGGGGACAGCATAATTCACCCCTCCACTTT. It encodes CASSWGQHNSPLHF.

CDR3 sequence reads: CASSPYLNTGELFF. The CDR3 nucleotides are TGTGCCAGCAGCCCATACTTAAACACCGGGGAGCTGTTTTTT. The V and J genes are TRBV5-5 and TRBJ2-2; no definite D call. The germline V gene encodes CDR1 SGHKS and CDR2 YYEKEE (reference sequence). The CDR3 consists of 14 residues. Trimming shortened V by 4 bases and J by 2 bases, and 9 bases separated the two germline ends.

The genes are TRBV7-9 and TRBJ2-1; D uncertain. Germline V gene data show CDR1 as SEHNR and CDR2 as FQNEAQ (reference sequence). The CDR3 length is 15 residues. The germline V and J ends were trimmed by 5 bases and 2 bases, with 13 bases remaining between them. The CDR3 sequence is CASSPPGEAYNEQFF. CDR3 coding DNA: TGTGCCAGCAGCCCACCCGGCGAGGCCTACAATGAGCAGTTCTTC. Full variable domain (outside the CDR3, taken from reference TRBV7-9 and TRBJ2-1): DTGVSQNPRHKITKRGQNVTFRCDPISEHNRLYWYRQTLGQGPEFLTYFQNEAQLEKSRLLSDRFSAERPKGSFSTLEIQRTEQGDSAMYLCASSPPGEAYNEQFFGPGTRLTVL.

V gene TRBV19 combines with J gene TRBJ2-5; D gene unclear. The V gene's germline CDR1 is LNHDA and CDR2 SQIVND (reference sequence). The ends were cut back, 3 bases at V and 2 bases at J, with 4 bases in the middle. The CDR3 sequence is 12 residues long. The CDR3 loop reads CASSIGQETQYF. Here the CDR3 DNA reads TGTGCCAGTAGTATCGGGCAAGAGACCCAGTACTTC.

The chain couples TRBV11-2 to TRBJ1-3; a possible D gene is TRBD1 (5 bases). CDR3 length: 15 residues. The V gene lost 1 base and the J gene lost 0 bases, with 7 bases spanning the gap. Germline V gene lookup returns CDR1 SGHAT and CDR2 FQNNGV. CDR3 nucleotides: TGTGCCAGCAGCTTAGTAGGGGACTCTGGAAACACCATATATTTT. It translates to CASSLVGDSGNTIYF.

This clone is a singleton in its sample. The rearrangement joins TRBV5-4 to TRBJ2-7, with 7 bases matching TRBD1. The V gene's germline CDR1 is SGHNT and CDR2 YYREEE (reference sequence). The CDR3 extends over 15 amino acids. With 4 bases clipped from V and 0 bases from J, the junction kept 7 bases outside the gene matches. The CDR3 DNA reads TGTGCCAGCAGCCATGGGACAGCTAGCTCCTACGAGCAGTACTTC. It codes for CASSHGTASSYEQYF. Supplemented by reference TRBV5-4 and TRBJ2-7, the full variable domain reads ETGVTQSPTHLIKTRGQQVTLRCSSQSGHNTVSWYQQALGQGPQFIFQYYREEENGRGNFPPRFSGLQFPNYSSELNVNALELDDSALYLCASSHGTASSYEQYFGPGTRLTVT.

The chain carries TRBV12-2 and TRBJ2-3; TRBD2 is the table's D call and was not checked against the DNA. TRBV12-2 is described as a pseudogene. The CDR3 sequence is 15 residues long. The CDR3 region has the DNA TGTGCAAGTCGCTTAGCTCCCCTAGGCGCAGATACGCAGTATTTT. Protein: CASRLAPLGADTQYF.

The chain joins TRBV7-9 to TRBJ2-7, with 8 bases that match TRBD1. CDR3 length: 16 amino acids. CDR1 is SEHNR, CDR2 FQNEAQ, per germline (reference sequence). Trimming at V came to 7 bases and at J to 1 base, leaving 12 bases not matched to a gene. This CDR3 reads CASTLTGADSSYEQYF. Written as DNA, the CDR3 is TGTGCCAGCACCTTGACAGGGGCGGATAGTTCCTACGAGCAGTACTTC.

This sequence joins TRBV6-2 or TRBV6-3 and TRBJ1-5; TRBD1 might be the D (6 bases). CDR3 length: 17 amino acids. CDR1 is MNHEY, CDR2 SVGEGT, per germline. V shed 5 bases and J shed 4 bases, with 21 bases lying between them. CDR3 sequence: CASSARGGYGRNQPQHF. The DNA of the CDR3 is TGTGCCAGCAGTGCAAGGGGGGGTTACGGACGGAATCAGCCCCAGCATTTT.

The V call is TRBV27, the J call TRBJ2-5, with 14 positions matching TRBD2. Trimming took 6 bases from V and 5 from J; bases not matched to a gene: 8. This CDR3 comprises 16 residues. CDR1 and CDR2 (germline): MNHEY, SMNVEV (reference sequence). The CDR3 loop reads CASRRGLAGAGETQYF. The CDR3 coding sequence is TGTGCCAGCAGGAGGGGACTAGCGGGAGCAGGGGAGACCCAGTACTTC.

This chain joins TRBV21-1 and TRBJ2-3; the table's TRBD2 call for D was not verified on the DNA. TRBV21-1 is marked as a pseudogene. CDR3 length: 15 residues. CDR3 residues: CASSTARDLTDTQYF. The CDR3 DNA follows: TGTGCCAGCAGCACGGCGCGGGACTTAACAGATACGCAGTATTTT.

The chain links TRBV3-1 (or the pseudogene TRBV3-2) to TRBJ2-7, with TRBD2 identical over 10 bases. The V gene's germline CDR1 is LGHDT and CDR2 YNNKEL (reference sequence). This CDR3 comprises 16 residues. V lost 9 bases, J lost 2 bases, and 13 bases stayed unmatched. CDR3 amino acids: CASEPQKTSGPYEQYF. CDR3 in DNA: TGTGCCAGTGAGCCGCAGAAGACTAGCGGGCCCTACGAGCAGTACTTC.

A word on this clone: The same CDR3 arises from other DNA sequences in this sample as well. The chain links TRBV7-6 to TRBJ2-7; 7 nucleotides match TRBD1. V was pared by 1 base and J by 7 bases, with 4 bases of the junction left unmatched. Germline V gene data show CDR1 as SGHVS and CDR2 as FNYEAQ. The CDR3 loop spans 13 amino acids. The CDR3 DNA follows: TGTGCCAGCAGCTTAGAGGGGGCGAGGGAGCAGTACTTC. This gives the protein CASSLEGAREQYF.

The rearrangement links TRBV9 to TRBJ2-2; weak D call: TRBD2 (6 bases). This CDR3 region has 15 residues. V lost 1 base and J lost 7, with 14 bases in between. Germline-derived CDR1 and CDR2 are SGDLS and YYNGEE. CDR3 residues: CASSVWGVPNGELFF. For the CDR3, the DNA is TGTGCCAGCAGCGTATGGGGGGTCCCTAACGGGGAGCTGTTTTTT.

The J gene is TRBJ2-3, the V gene TRBV30, with D possibly matching TRBD2 (7 bases). From germline, CDR1 is GTSNPN and CDR2 SVGIG (reference sequence). The CDR3 covers 14 residues. With 5 bases removed from V and 7 bases from J, the gap between germline ends came to 19 bases. In DNA form, the CDR3 reads TGTGCCTGGGACCTTGGGGGGGGGACACATACGCAGTATTTT. It is translated as CAWDLGGGTHTQYF.